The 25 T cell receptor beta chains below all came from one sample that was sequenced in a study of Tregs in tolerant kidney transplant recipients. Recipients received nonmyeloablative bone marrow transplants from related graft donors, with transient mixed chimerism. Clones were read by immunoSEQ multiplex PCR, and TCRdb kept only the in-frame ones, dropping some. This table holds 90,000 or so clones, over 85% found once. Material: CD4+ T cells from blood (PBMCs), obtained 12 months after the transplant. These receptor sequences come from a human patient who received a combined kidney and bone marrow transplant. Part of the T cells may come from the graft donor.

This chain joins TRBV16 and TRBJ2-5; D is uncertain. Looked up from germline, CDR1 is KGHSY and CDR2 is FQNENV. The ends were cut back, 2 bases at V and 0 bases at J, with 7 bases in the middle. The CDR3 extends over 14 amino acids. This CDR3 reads CASSQGEYQETQYF. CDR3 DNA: TGTGCCAGCAGCCAAGGAGAGTACCAAGAGACCCAGTACTTC.

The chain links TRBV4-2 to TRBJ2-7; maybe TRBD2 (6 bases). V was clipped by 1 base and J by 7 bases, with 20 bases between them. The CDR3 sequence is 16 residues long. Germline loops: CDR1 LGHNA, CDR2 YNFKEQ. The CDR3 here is CASSQGVAGPFLEQYF. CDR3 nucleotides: TGTGCCAGCAGCCAAGGGGTTGCGGGGCCCTTCTTGGAGCAGTACTTC.

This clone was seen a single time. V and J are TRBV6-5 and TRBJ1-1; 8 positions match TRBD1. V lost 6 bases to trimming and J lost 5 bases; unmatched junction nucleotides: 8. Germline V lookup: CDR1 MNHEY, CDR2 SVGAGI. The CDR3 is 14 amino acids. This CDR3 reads CASRLDRGLTEAFF. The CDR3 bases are TGTGCCAGCAGATTAGACAGGGGTTTAACTGAAGCTTTCTTT.

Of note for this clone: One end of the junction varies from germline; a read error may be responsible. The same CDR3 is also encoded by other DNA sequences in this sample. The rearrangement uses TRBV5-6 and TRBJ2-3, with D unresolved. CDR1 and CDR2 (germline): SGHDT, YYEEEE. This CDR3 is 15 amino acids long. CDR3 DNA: TGTGCCAGCAGTTTGGTTGGCTCTAGCACAGATACGCAGTATTTT. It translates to CASSLVGSSTDTQYF.

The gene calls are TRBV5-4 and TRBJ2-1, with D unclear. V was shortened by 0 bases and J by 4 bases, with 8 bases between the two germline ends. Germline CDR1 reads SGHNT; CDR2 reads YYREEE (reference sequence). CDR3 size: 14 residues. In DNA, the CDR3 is TGTGCCAGCAGCTTGGGGGCCCTATACAATGAGCAGTTCTTC. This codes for CASSLGALYNEQFF.

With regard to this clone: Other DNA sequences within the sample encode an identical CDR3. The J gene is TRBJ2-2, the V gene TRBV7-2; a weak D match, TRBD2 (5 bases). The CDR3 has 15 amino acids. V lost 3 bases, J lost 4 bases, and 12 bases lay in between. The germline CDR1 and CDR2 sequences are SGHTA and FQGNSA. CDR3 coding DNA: TGTGCCAGCAGCTTTAGCGTAGTCGGCACCGGGGAGCTGTTTTTT. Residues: CASSFSVVGTGELFF.

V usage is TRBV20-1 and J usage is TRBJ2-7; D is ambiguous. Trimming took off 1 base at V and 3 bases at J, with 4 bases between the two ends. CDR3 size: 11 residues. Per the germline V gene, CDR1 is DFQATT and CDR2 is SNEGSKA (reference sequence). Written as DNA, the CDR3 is TGCAGTGCTAGAGTAATCTACGAGCAGTACTTC. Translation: CSARVIYEQYF.

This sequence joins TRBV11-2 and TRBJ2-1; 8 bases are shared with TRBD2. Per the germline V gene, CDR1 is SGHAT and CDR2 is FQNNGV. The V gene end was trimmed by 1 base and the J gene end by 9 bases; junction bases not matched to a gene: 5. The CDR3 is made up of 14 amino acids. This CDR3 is CASSLAGGPGEQFF. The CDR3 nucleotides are TGTGCCAGCAGCTTAGCGGGGGGGCCGGGTGAGCAGTTCTTC. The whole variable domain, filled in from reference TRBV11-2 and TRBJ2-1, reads EAGVAQSPRYKIIEKRQSVAFWCNPISGHATLYWYQQILGQGPKLLIQFQNNGVVDDSQLPKDRFSAERLKGVDSTLKIQPAKLEDSAVYLCASSLAGGPGEQFFGPGTRLTVL.

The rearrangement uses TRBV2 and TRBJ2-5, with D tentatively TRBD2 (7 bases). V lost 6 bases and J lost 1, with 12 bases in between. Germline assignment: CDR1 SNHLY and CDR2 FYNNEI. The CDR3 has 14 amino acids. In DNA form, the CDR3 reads TGTGCCAGCAGAGGGGGGGGCCCCCAAGAGACCCAGTACTTC. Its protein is CASRGGGPQETQYF. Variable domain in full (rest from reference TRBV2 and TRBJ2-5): EPEVTQTPSHQVTQMGQEVILRCVPISNHLYFYWYRQILGQKVEFLVSFYNNEISEKSEIFDDQFSVERPDGSNFTLKIRSTKLEDSAMYFCASRGGGPQETQYFGPGTRLLVL.

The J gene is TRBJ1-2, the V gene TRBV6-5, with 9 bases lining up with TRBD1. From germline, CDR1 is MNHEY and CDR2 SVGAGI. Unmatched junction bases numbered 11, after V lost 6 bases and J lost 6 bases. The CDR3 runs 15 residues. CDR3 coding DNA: TGTGCCAGCAGGGGTTCGGGACAGGGTGGCGATGGCTACACCTTC. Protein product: CASRGSGQGGDGYTF.

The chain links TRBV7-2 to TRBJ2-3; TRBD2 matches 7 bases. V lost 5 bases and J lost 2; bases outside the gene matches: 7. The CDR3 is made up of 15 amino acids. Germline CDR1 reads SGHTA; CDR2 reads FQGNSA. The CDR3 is CASSQAGVITDTQYF. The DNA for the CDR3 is TGTGCCAGCAGCCAGGCGGGAGTGATCACAGATACGCAGTATTTT.

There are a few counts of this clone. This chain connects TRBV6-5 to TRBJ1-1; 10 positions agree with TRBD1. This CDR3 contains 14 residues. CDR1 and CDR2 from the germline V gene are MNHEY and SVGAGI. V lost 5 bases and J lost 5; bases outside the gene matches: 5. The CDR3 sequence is CASSRRTGGTEAFF. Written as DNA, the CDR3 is TGTGCCAGCAGTAGAAGGACAGGGGGGACTGAAGCTTTCTTT.

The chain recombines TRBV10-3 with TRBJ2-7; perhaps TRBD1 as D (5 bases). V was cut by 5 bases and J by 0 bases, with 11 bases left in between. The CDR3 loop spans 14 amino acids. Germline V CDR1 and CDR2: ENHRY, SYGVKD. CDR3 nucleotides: TGTGCCATCAGTCCCGGCAGGGCCTCCTACGAGCAGTACTTC. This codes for CAISPGRASYEQYF.

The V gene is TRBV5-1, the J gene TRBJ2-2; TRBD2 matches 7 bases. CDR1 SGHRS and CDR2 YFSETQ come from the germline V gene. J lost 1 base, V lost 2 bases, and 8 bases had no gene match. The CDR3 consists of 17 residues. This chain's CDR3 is CASSLAGGSGNTGELFF. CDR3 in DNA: TGCGCCAGCAGCTTAGCCGGGGGGAGCGGGAACACCGGGGAGCTGTTTTTT. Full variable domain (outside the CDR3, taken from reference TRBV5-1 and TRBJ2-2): KAGVTQTPRYLIKTRGQQVTLSCSPISGHRSVSWYQQTPGQGLQFLFEYFSETQRNKGNFPGRFSGRQFSNSRSEMNVSTLELGDSALYLCASSLAGGSGNTGELFFGEGSRLTVL.

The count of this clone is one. DNA for the CDR3: TGTGCCAGCAGCTTGTGGCAGATTAGCAATCAGCCCCAGCATTTT. Translation: CASSLWQISNQPQHF. The chain couples TRBV5-6 to TRBJ1-5; no clear D. The CDR3 is 15 amino acids. The ends were cut back, 1 base at V and 0 bases at J, with 8 bases in the middle. The germline gives CDR1 SGHDT, CDR2 YYEEEE.

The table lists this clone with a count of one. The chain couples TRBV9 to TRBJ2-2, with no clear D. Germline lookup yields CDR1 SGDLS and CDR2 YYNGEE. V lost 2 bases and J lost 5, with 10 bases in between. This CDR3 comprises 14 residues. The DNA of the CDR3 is TGTGCCAGCAGCGTTACCTCGAGGACCGGGGAGCTGTTTTTT. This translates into CASSVTSRTGELFF.

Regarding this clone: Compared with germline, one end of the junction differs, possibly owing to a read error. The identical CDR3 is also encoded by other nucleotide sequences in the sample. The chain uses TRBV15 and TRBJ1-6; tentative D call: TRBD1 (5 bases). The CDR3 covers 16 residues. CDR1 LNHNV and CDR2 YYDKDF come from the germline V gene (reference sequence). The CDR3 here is CATSRQGSSYNSPLHF. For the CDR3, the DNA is TGTGCCACCAGCAGACAGGGTAGCTCCTATAATTCCCCCCTCCACTTT. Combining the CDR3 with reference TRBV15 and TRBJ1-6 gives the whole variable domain DAMVIQNPRYQVTQFGKPVTLSCSQTLNHNVMYWYQQKSSQAPKLLFHYYDKDFNNEADTPDNFQSRRPNTSFCFLDIRSPGLGDTAMYLCATSRQGSSYNSPLHFGNGTRLTVT.

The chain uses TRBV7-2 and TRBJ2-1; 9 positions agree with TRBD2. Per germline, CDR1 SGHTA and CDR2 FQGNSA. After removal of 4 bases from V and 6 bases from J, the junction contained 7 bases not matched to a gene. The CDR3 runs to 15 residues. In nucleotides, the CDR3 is TGTGCCAGCAGCTCCGGGACTAGCTACGTCAATGAGCAGTTCTTC. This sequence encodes CASSSGTSYVNEQFF.

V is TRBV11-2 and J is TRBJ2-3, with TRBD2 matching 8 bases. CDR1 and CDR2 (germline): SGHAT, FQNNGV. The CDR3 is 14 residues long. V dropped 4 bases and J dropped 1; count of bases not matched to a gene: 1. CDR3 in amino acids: CASSSTSGTDTQYF. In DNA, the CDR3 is TGTGCCAGCAGCTCGACTAGCGGCACAGATACGCAGTATTTT.

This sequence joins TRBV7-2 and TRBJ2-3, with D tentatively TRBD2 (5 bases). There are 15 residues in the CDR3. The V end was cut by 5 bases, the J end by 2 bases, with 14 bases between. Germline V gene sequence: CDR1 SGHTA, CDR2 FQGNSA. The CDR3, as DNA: TGTGCCAGCAGCCGGGAAGGCGGATACACAGATACGCAGTATTTT. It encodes CASSREGGYTDTQYF.

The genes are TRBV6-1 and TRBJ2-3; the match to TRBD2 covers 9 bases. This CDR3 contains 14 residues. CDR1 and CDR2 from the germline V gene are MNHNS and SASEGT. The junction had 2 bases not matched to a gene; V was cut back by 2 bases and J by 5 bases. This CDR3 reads CASSELAGRDTQYF. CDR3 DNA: TGTGCCAGCAGTGAACTAGCGGGAAGAGATACGCAGTATTTT.

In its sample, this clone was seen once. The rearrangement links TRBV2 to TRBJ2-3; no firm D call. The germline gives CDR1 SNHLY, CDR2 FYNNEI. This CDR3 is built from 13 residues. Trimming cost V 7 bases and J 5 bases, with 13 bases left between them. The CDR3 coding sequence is TGTGCCAGCACTTTTTGGCGGCTAGATACGCAGTATTTT. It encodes CASTFWRLDTQYF.

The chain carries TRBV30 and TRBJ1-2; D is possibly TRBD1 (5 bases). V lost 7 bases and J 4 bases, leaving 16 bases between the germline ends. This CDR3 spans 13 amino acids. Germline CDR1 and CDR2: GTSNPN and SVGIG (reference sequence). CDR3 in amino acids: CALSGGSGYGYTF. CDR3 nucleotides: TGTGCCTTGTCCGGGGGGTCGGGCTATGGCTACACCTTC.

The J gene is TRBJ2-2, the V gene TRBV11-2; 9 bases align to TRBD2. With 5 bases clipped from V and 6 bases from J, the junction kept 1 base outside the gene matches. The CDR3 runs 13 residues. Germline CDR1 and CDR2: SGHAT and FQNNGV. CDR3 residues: CASSASGAGELFF. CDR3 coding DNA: TGTGCCAGCAGCGCTAGCGGGGCCGGGGAGCTGTTTTTT. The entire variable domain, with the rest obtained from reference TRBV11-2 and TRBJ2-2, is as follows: EAGVAQSPRYKIIEKRQSVAFWCNPISGHATLYWYQQILGQGPKLLIQFQNNGVVDDSQLPKDRFSAERLKGVDSTLKIQPAKLEDSAVYLCASSASGAGELFFGEGSRLTVL.

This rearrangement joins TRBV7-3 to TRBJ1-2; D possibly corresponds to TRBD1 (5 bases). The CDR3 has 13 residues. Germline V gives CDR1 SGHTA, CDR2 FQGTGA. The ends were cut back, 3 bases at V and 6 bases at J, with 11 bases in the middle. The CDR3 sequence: CASSFWQGDGYTF. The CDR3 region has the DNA TGTGCCAGCAGCTTTTGGCAGGGTGATGGCTACACCTTC.